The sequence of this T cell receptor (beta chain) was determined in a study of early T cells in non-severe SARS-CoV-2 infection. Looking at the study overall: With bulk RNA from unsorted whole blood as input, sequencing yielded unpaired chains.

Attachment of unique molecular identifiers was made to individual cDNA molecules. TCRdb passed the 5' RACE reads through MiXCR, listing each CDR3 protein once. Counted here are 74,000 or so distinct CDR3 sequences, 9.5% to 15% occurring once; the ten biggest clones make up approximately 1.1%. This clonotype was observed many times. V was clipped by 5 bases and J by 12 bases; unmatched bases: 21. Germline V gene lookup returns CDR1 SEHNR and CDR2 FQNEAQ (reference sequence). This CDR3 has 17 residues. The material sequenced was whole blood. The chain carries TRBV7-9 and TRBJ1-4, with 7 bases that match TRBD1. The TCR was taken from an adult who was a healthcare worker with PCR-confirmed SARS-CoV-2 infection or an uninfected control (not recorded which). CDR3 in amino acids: CASSTSRRGQMNEELFF. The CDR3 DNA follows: TGTGCCAGCAGCACGTCTCGCCGGGGACAGATGAATGAGGAACTGTTTTTT.